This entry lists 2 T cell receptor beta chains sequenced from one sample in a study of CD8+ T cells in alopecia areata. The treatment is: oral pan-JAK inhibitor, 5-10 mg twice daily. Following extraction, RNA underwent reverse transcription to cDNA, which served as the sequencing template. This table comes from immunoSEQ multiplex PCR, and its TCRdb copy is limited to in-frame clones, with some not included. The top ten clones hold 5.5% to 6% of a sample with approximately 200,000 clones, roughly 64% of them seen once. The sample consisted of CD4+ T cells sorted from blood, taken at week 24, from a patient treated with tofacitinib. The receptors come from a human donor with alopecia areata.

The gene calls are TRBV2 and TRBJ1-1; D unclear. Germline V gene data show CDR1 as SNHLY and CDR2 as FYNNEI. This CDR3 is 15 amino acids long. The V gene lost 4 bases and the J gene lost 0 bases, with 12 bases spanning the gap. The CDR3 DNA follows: TGTGCCAGCAGTGTGTCCGGGCCCATGAACACTGAAGCTTTCTTT. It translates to CASSVSGPMNTEAFF.

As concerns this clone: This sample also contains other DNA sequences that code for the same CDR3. The DNA for the CDR3 is TGTGCCAGCAGTTTGGGGGGGAACACTGAAGCTTTCTTT. Its protein product is CASSLGGNTEAFF. The chain has TRBV28 and TRBJ1-1, with a weak D call TRBD1 (5 bases). Germline loops: CDR1 MDHEN, CDR2 SYDVKM. This CDR3 has 13 residues. Trimming stripped 3 bases from V and 1 base from J, with 6 bases between.